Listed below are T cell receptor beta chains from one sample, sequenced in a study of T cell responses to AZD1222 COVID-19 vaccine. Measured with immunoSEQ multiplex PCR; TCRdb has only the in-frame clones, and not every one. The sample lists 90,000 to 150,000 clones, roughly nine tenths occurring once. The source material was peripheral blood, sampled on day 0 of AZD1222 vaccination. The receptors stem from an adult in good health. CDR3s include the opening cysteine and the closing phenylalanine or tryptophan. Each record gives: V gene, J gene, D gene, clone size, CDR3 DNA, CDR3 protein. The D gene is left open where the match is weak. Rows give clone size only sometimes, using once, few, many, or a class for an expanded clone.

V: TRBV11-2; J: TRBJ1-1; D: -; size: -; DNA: TGTGCCAGCAGCCCCCCCAGCTTGAACACTGAAGCTTTCTTT; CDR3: CASSPPSLNTEAFF
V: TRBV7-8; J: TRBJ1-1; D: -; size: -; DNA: TGTGCCAGCCACCCTTATGGGTCGAACACTGAAGCTTTCTTT; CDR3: CASHPYGSNTEAFF
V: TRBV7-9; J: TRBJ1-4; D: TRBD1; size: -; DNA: TGTGCCAGCAGCTCGGACAGGGAGAAAGGCGAAAAACTGTTTTTT; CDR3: CASSSDREKGEKLFF
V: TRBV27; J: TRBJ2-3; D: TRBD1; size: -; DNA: TGTGCCAGCAGTGGGGGGACAGGGGTTCGAACAGATACGCAGTATTTT; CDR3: CASSGGTGVRTDTQYF
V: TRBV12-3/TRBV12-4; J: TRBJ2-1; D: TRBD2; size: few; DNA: TGTGCCAGCAGACCTAACGGGGGGAGTGAGCAGTTCTTC; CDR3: CASRPNGGSEQFF
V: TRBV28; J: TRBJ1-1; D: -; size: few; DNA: TGTGCCAGCAGTTCCCCTCCGCGAGGAGACACTGAAGCTTTCTTT; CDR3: CASSSPPRGDTEAFF
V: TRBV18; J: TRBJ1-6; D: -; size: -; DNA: TGTGCCAGCTCACCACGGCAGGGTAGCGATTCACCCCTCCACTTT; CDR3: CASSPRQGSDSPLHF
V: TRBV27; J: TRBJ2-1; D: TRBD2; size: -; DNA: TGTGCCAGCAGTCTTAGCGGGAGGTCTTACAATGAGCAGTTCTTC; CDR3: CASSLSGRSYNEQFF
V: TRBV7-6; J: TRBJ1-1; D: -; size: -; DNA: TGTGCCAGCAGCTCAAGGGCTGTTTCCACTGAAGCTTTCTTT; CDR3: CASSSRAVSTEAFF
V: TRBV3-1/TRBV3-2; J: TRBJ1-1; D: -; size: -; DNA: TGTGCCAGCAGCCAAGATCATTCACCAGGGGCTTTCTTT; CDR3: CASSQDHSPGAFF
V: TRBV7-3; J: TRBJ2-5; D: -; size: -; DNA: TGTGCCAGCAGCTTCGGGAGCCAAGAGACCCAGTACTTC; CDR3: CASSFGSQETQYF
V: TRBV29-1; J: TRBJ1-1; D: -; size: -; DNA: TGCAGCGGATGGACACTTTCGAACACTGAAGCTTTCTTT; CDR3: CSGWTLSNTEAFF
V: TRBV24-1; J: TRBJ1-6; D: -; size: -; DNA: TGTGCCACCAGTGATCCTTCGGTCCGGGGGGGGGATTCACCCCTCCACTTT; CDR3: CATSDPSVRGGDSPLHF
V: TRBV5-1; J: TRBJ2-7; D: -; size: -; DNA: TGCGCCAGCAGCTTGGCTCAGGGGGGTCCCCACGAGCAGTACTTC; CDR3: CASSLAQGGPHEQYF
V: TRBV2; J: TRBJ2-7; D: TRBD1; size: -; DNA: TGTGCCAGCAGTCGGGACAGCCCTCCCTACGAGCAGTACTTC; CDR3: CASSRDSPPYEQYF
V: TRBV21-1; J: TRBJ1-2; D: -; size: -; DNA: TGTGCCAGCAGCAAAGAGTATAGGGAAGGTGGCTACACCTTC; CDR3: CASSKEYREGGYTF
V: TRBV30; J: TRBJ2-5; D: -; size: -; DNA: TGTGCCTGGAAGGGGAGAGAGACCCAGTACTTC; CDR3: CAWKGRETQYF
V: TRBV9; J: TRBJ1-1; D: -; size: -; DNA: TGTGCCAGCAGCGTAGGTCCCGGCACTGAAGCTTTCTTT; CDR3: CASSVGPGTEAFF
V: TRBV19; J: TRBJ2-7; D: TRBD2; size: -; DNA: TGTGCCAGTAGTAGGCCGGGGGGGTCCGAGCAGTACTTC; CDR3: CASSRPGGSEQYF
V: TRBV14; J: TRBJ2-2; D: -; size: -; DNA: TGTGCCAGCAGCCAAGTACGAAGGAGAAACACCGGGGAGCTGTTTTTT; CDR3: CASSQVRRRNTGELFF
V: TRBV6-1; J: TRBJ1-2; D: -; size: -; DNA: TGTGCCAGCAGTGAAATTTCCAGATCCTACGTCTATGGCTACACCTTC; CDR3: CASSEISRSYVYGYTF
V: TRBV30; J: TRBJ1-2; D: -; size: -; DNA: TGTGCCTTGCTGGCGGGGGAAGTTCATGGCTACACCTTC; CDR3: CALLAGEVHGYTF
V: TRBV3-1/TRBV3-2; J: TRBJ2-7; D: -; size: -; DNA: TGTGCCAGCAAATTGTCGCAGTCCTACGAGCAGTACTTC; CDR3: CASKLSQSYEQYF
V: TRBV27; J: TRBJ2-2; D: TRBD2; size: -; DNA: TGTGCCAGCAGTTTTAGCGGGAGCGACACCGGGGAGCTGTTTTTT; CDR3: CASSFSGSDTGELFF
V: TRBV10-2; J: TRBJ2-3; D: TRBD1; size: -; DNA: TGCGCCAGCAGTCTAACAGGGGGTTACACAGATACGCAGTATTTT; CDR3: CASSLTGGYTDTQYF
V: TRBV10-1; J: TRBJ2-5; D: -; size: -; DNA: TGCGCCAGCAGTGAGTATGGATCAGGGGAAGAGACCCAGTACTTC; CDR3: CASSEYGSGEETQYF
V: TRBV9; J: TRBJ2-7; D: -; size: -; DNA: TGTGCCAGCAGCGTAGGTGGCGTCCACTCCTACGAGCAGTACTTC; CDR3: CASSVGGVHSYEQYF
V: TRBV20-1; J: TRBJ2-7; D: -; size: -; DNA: TGCAGTGCTAGTCTCCAGGGGCATGCCTACGAGCAGTACTTC; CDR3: CSASLQGHAYEQYF
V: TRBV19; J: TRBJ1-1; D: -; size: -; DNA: TGTGCCAGTAGTCTCGACGTAAAGCCTGCTTTCTTT; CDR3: CASSLDVKPAFF
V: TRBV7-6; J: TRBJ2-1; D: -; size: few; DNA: TGTGCCAGCAGCTTAACCTCAGGGATAGGTTTAGTGCAGAAACTAGACAATGAGCAGTTCTTC; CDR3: CASSLTSGIGLVQKLDNEQFF
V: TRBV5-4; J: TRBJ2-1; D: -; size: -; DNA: TGTGCCAGCAGCTCGGGACCGGAGTCCAATGAGCAGTTCTTC; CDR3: CASSSGPESNEQFF
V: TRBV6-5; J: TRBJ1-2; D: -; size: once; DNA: TGTGCCAGCAGTCACGTAGCCGGGGGACCCGATGGCTACACCTTC; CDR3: CASSHVAGGPDGYTF
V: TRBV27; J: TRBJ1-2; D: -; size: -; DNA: TGTGCCAGCAGCCCCGCAGGGTATGGCTACACCTTC; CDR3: CASSPAGYGYTF
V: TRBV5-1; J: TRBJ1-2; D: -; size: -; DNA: TGCGCCAGCGGGGTCGACTATGGCTACACCTTC; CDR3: CASGVDYGYTF
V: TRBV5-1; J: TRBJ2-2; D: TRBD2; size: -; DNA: TGCGCCGTAACCCGAGCAGGGAGGGGTCCTGACACCGGGGAGCTGTTTTTT; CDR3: CAVTRAGRGPDTGELFF
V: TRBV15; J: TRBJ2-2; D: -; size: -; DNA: TGTGCCACCAGCAGAGATAAAGGGACAAGACCATCAGGGGAGCTGTTTTTT; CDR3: CATSRDKGTRPSGELFF
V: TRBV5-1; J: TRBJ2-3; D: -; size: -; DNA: TGCGCCAGCCGCCCTCAGGTCCACCCCACAGATACGCAGTATTTT; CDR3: CASRPQVHPTDTQYF
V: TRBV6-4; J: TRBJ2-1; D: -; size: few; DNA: TGTGCCAGCAGTGGCACGGGGGACTACAATGAGCAGTTCTTC; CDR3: CASSGTGDYNEQFF
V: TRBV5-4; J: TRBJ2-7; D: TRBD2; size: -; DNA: TGTGCCAGCAGCTTGCTAAGCGGGAGCGTGGAGCAGTACTTC; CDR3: CASSLLSGSVEQYF
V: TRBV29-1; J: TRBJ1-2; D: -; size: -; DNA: TGCAGCGTCCAAGAGCGGGGGGGTGGCTACACCTTC; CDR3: CSVQERGGGYTF
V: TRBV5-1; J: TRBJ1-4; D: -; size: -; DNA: TGCGCCAGCAGCTTGGAGGGGGTGGGGAGTGAAAAACTGTTTTTT; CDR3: CASSLEGVGSEKLFF
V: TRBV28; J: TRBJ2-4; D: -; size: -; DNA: TGTGCCAGCAGTGCAGGGGGGCAACGACACATTCAGTACTTC; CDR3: CASSAGGQRHIQYF
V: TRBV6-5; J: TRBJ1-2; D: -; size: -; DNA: TGTGCCAGCAGCCAGAAACCTAACTATGGCTACACCTTC; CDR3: CASSQKPNYGYTF
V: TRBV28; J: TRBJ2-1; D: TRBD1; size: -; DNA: TGTGCCAGCAGTTTGACAGGGGGGCTAAATGAGCAGTTCTTC; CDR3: CASSLTGGLNEQFF
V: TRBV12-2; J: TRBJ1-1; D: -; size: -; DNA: TGTGCAAGTCGCTTAGGTCTCACTGAAGCTTTCTTT; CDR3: CASRLGLTEAFF